Following are 32 T cell receptor beta chains from one sample sequenced in a study of CD8+ T cells in alopecia areata (dated by TCRdb to the late 2010s). The time point tag for this specimen amounts to: roughly 26 weeks on oral tofacitinib. Read against the paper, the sample's treatment or condition label means: oral pan-JAK inhibitor, 5-10 mg twice daily. Library creation used the immunoSEQ multiplex PCR assay. RNA was extracted from all samples and reverse transcribed into cDNA as template for TCR sequencing. TCRdb provides this immuneACCESS table in a form limited to in-frame rearrangements. Some clones are lacking; in checked studies, under half of them reflect an unresolved V gene, and why the rest are absent is not known. This sample lists hundreds of thousands of clones; 58% were detected once. About 1.8% of the sample comes from the top ten. Sample: CD4+ T cells sorted from blood, taken at week 24, from a patient treated with tofacitinib. The receptors stem from a human donor with alopecia areata.

This clone appeared a single time. The CDR3 sequence: CAWSAPGLTRGFF. For the CDR3, the DNA is TGTGCCTGGAGTGCCCCGGGCCTCACCCGAGGATTTTTT. The chain employs TRBV30 and TRBJ1-4; no clear D. CDR1 and CDR2 from the germline V gene are GTSNPN and SVGIG (reference sequence). Between the trimmed V and J ends, which lost 1 base and 17 bases, there was a span of 20 bases. The CDR3 length is 13 residues.

This clone was detected only a few times. The V call is TRBV6-5, the J call TRBJ1-3; D unresolved. The CDR3 is 13 amino acids. Germline-derived CDR1 and CDR2 are MNHEY and SVGAGI. Trimming stripped 8 bases from V and 1 base from J, with 9 bases between. The CDR3 is CASGDFSGNTIYF. CDR3 DNA sequence: TGTGCCAGCGGGGATTTTTCTGGAAACACCATATATTTT.

This clone was observed a few times. J is TRBJ2-2 and V is TRBV5-1, with D perhaps given as TRBD1 or TRBD2 (5 bases each). Germline loops: CDR1 SGHRS, CDR2 YFSETQ. Trimming shortened V by 4 bases and J by 7 bases, and 20 bases separated the two germline ends. The CDR3 length is 16 residues. As DNA, the CDR3 is TGCGCCAGCAGCCTCAGCCGGGACGGACGGGGCGGGGAGCTGTTTTTT. Residues: CASSLSRDGRGGELFF.

Many counts were recorded for this clone. The chain joins TRBV5-8 to TRBJ2-5; the match to TRBD2 covers 7 bases. The ends lost 4 bases at V and 2 bases at J; junction bases unmatched: 11. Germline loops: CDR1 SGHTS, CDR2 YDEGEE. The CDR3 length is 16 residues. This CDR3 is CASSELSWTRQETQYF. The CDR3 bases are TGTGCCAGCAGCGAGTTATCTTGGACTAGACAAGAGACCCAGTACTTC.

This clone was detected a few times. This chain links TRBV18 with TRBJ1-4; 7 positions agree with TRBD1. From germline, CDR1 is KGHSH and CDR2 LQKENI. Losses at the gene ends were 3 bases for V and 8 bases for J; bases not matched to a gene: 9. The CDR3 totals 15 residues. CDR3 sequence: CASSPPGRGNEKLFF. The CDR3 nucleotides read TGTGCCAGCTCACCCCCGGGCAGGGGGAACGAAAAACTGTTTTTT.

The chain combines TRBV5-1 with TRBJ2-3, with 10 bases fitting TRBD2. This CDR3 region has 15 residues. V lost 3 bases and J lost 3; bases outside the gene matches: 4. In germline, CDR1 is SGHRS, CDR2 YFSETQ. The DNA of the CDR3 is TGCGCCAGCAGCTACCTGGGACTAGCGACAGATACGCAGTATTTT. The encoded protein is CASSYLGLATDTQYF.

This sequence joins TRBV5-1 and TRBJ2-7; D might be TRBD1 (5 bases). Germline V lookup: CDR1 SGHRS, CDR2 YFSETQ. Trimming removed 4 bases at V and 4 bases at J, with 9 bases between. This CDR3 region has 12 residues. CDR3 loop: CASSPTVYEQYF. DNA of the CDR3: TGCGCCAGCAGCCCGACAGTTTACGAGCAGTACTTC.

The V and J genes are TRBV29-1 and TRBJ1-4; D gene ambiguous. V was clipped by 7 bases and J by 3 bases, with 9 bases between them. The V gene's germline CDR1 is SQVTM and CDR2 ANQGSEA. The CDR3 is made up of 12 amino acids. The CDR3 DNA follows: TGCAGCGCGCAGGCGTCTAATGAAAAACTGTTTTTT. Its protein product is CSAQASNEKLFF.

V is TRBV9 and J is TRBJ1-2; D not certain. There are 15 residues in the CDR3. V shed 0 bases and J shed 2 bases, with 11 bases lying between them. Germline V gives CDR1 SGDLS, CDR2 YYNGEE. The CDR3 region is CASSVVVTENYGYTF. The DNA of the CDR3 is TGTGCCAGCAGCGTAGTGGTGACGGAAAACTATGGCTACACCTTC.

This chain connects TRBV4-1 to TRBJ1-2, with D possibly TRBD1 on 6 matching bases. The CDR3 sequence is 16 residues long. Germline lookup yields CDR1 MGHRA and CDR2 YSYEKL. Trimming removed 0 bases at V and 5 bases at J, with 16 bases between. The CDR3 loop reads CASSQDPTGMGYGYTF. As DNA, the CDR3 is TGCGCCAGCAGCCAAGATCCAACAGGGATGGGGTATGGCTACACCTTC.

The chain couples TRBV19 to TRBJ2-5; 8 nucleotides match TRBD1. The germline gives CDR1 LNHDA, CDR2 SQIVND (reference sequence). J gave up 4 bases and V 5 bases, and 6 bases lay outside the gene matches. CDR3 length: 14 amino acids. CDR3 in amino acids: CASSDRGWGETQYF. In nucleotides, the CDR3 is TGTGCCAGTAGTGACAGGGGATGGGGAGAGACCCAGTACTTC.

This clone was found once. V gene TRBV30 combines with J gene TRBJ2-7; tentatively, D is TRBD1 or TRBD2 (5 bases each). The germline V and J ends were trimmed by 2 bases and 12 bases, with 17 bases remaining between them. The CDR3 extends over 12 amino acids. Per the germline V gene, CDR1 is GTSNPN and CDR2 is SVGIG (reference sequence). CDR3 residues: CAWSTPGTPSYF. CDR3 in DNA: TGTGCCTGGAGTACCCCCGGGACGCCATCGTACTTC. Full variable domain (missing parts from reference TRBV30 and TRBJ2-7): SQTIHQWPATLVQPVGSPLSLECTVEGTSNPNLYWYRQAAGRGLQLLFYSVGIGQISSEVPQNLSASRPQDRQFILSSKKLLLSDSGFYLCAWSTPGTPSYFGPGTRLTVT.

The chain employs TRBV7-9 and TRBJ2-3, with D tentatively TRBD2 (6 bases). The CDR3 has 15 amino acids. CDR1 is SEHNR and CDR2 is FQNEAQ in the germline V gene (reference sequence). CDR3 sequence: CATGTLPPRADTQYF. As DNA, the CDR3 is TGTGCAACCGGGACTCTACCCCCGCGGGCAGATACGCAGTATTTT.

The J gene is TRBJ2-2, the V gene TRBV5-1; D not resolved. The V and J ends lost 0 bases and 4 bases respectively, with 7 bases between them. The CDR3 consists of 14 residues. In germline, CDR1 is SGHRS, CDR2 YFSETQ. The DNA of the CDR3 is TGCGCCAGCAGCTTGGGGCAGAGCACCGGGGAGCTGTTTTTT. Protein product: CASSLGQSTGELFF.

The chain is built from TRBV15 and TRBJ2-5; D assignment may be TRBD1 or TRBD2 (5 bases each). CDR1 and CDR2 (germline): LNHNV, YYDKDF (reference sequence). V lost 7 bases and J 4 bases, leaving 13 bases between the germline ends. The CDR3 is 13 residues long. The CDR3 reads CATTVRDPETQYF. The CDR3 DNA is TGTGCCACCACCGTAAGGGACCCAGAGACCCAGTACTTC.

This clone has more than one count but fewer than ten. The V call is TRBV9, the J call TRBJ1-1, with D tentatively TRBD1 (6 bases). CDR1 and CDR2 from the germline V gene are SGDLS and YYNGEE. CDR3 length: 15 amino acids. V dropped 4 bases and J dropped 4 bases, with 17 bases sitting between them. The CDR3, as DNA: TGTGCCAGCAGCTCCCCAACAGGGACGGTCACTGAAGCTTTCTTT. Translating gives CASSSPTGTVTEAFF. The variable domain in full, completed from reference TRBV9 and TRBJ1-1, reads DSGVTQTPKHLITATGQRVTLRCSPRSGDLSVYWYQQSLDQGLQFLIQYYNGEERAKGNILERFSAQQFPDLHSELNLSSLELGDSALYFCASSSPTGTVTEAFFGQGTRLTVV.

This rearrangement joins TRBV30 to TRBJ2-2; TRBD2 matches at 13 bases. Germline CDR1 and CDR2: GTSNPN and SVGIG (reference sequence). Germline trimming cut 4 bases from V and 4 bases from J; bases unmatched to any gene: 12. CDR3 length: 18 amino acids. Here the CDR3 DNA reads TGTGCCTGGACCCGAGCACTAGCGGGGGGGCCGGGCACCGGGGAGCTGTTTTTT. Translated: CAWTRALAGGPGTGELFF.

The table lists this clone with a count of one. This rearrangement joins TRBV27 to TRBJ1-6, with no clear D. Trimming removed 6 bases at V and 13 bases at J, with 16 bases between. This CDR3 comprises 13 residues. CDR1 is MNHEY, CDR2 SMNVEV, per germline (reference sequence). The CDR3 here is CASSSSTFPPLHF. In nucleotides, the CDR3 is TGTGCCAGCAGCTCTAGCACATTTCCCCCCCTCCACTTT.

This chain uses TRBV2 with TRBJ2-3; the D call may be TRBD1 or TRBD2 (5 bases each). V lost 7 bases to trimming and J lost 3 bases, with 11 bases between them. Germline CDR1 reads SNHLY; CDR2 reads FYNNEI. The CDR3 has 13 amino acids. CDR3 DNA: TGTGCCAGCAATAGAGGGGTTACAGATACGCAGTATTTT. Protein product: CASNRGVTDTQYF.

The J gene is TRBJ2-2, the V gene TRBV5-1; the match to TRBD1 covers 7 bases. In germline, CDR1 is SGHRS, CDR2 YFSETQ. V lost 0 bases and J lost 1; bases outside the gene matches: 9. The CDR3 is made up of 18 amino acids. The DNA of the CDR3 is TGCGCCAGCAGCTTGGTCGTTTTCGACAGGGTGAACACCGGGGAGCTGTTTTTT. Encoded protein: CASSLVVFDRVNTGELFF. Supplemented by reference TRBV5-1 and TRBJ2-2, the full variable domain reads KAGVTQTPRYLIKTRGQQVTLSCSPISGHRSVSWYQQTPGQGLQFLFEYFSETQRNKGNFPGRFSGRQFSNSRSEMNVSTLELGDSALYLCASSLVVFDRVNTGELFFGEGSRLTVL.

This rearrangement joins TRBV6-6 to TRBJ2-1, with 7 nucleotides matching TRBD2. CDR1 is MNHNY and CDR2 is SVGAGI in the germline V gene (reference sequence). The CDR3 runs 15 residues. V was pared by 6 bases and J by 2 bases, with 7 bases of the junction left unmatched. CDR3 DNA sequence: TGTGCCAGCAGCCAGGGACTACTAACCTACAATGAGCAGTTCTTC. This gives the protein CASSQGLLTYNEQFF.

This rearrangement joins TRBV29-1 to TRBJ1-3; D unresolved. This CDR3 has 14 amino acids. V was shortened by 4 bases and J by 0 bases, with 10 bases between the two germline ends. The germline CDR1 and CDR2 sequences are SQVTM and ANQGSEA. The CDR3 sequence: CSVGGSSSGNTIYF. The DNA of the CDR3 is TGCAGCGTTGGAGGCAGCAGCTCTGGAAACACCATATATTTT.

This clone was seen more than once but under ten times. The rearrangement joins TRBV2 to TRBJ2-2, with D uncertain. The CDR3 totals 12 residues. V shed 1 base and J shed 4 bases, with 1 base lying between them. Germline CDR1 SNHLY, CDR2 FYNNEI. The CDR3 sequence is CASSEVTGELFF. In DNA form, the CDR3 reads TGTGCCAGCAGTGAAGTCACCGGGGAGCTGTTTTTT.

The chain combines TRBV7-2 with TRBJ1-2; possibly TRBD1 for D (5 bases). CDR1 is SGHTA and CDR2 is FQGNSA in the germline V gene. The CDR3 contains 13 residues. The V end was cut by 5 bases, the J end by 5 bases, with 12 bases between. In nucleotides, the CDR3 is TGTGCCAGCAGCAGGGAGACAGTGTATGGCTACACCTTC. Protein sequence: CASSRETVYGYTF.

The J gene is TRBJ1-6, the V gene TRBV14, with a weak D call TRBD1 (5 bases). CDR3 length: 14 amino acids. Germline CDR1 reads SGHDN; CDR2 reads FVKESK. Between the trimmed V and J ends, which lost 0 bases and 9 bases, there was a span of 9 bases. CDR3 in DNA: TGTGCCAGCAGCCAAGACAGGGCGCGTTCACCCCTCCACTTT. Its protein product is CASSQDRARSPLHF. The full variable domain, rest sourced from reference TRBV14 and TRBJ1-6, is EAGVTQFPSHSVIEKGQTVTLRCDPISGHDNLYWYRRVMGKEIKFLLHFVKESKQDESGMPNNRFLAERTGGTYSTLKVQPAELEDSGVYFCASSQDRARSPLHFGNGTRLTVT.

The chain joins TRBV29-1 to TRBJ1-1; no clear D gene. Trimming took off 5 bases at V and 10 bases at J, with 17 bases between the two ends. Germline V gene sequence: CDR1 SQVTM, CDR2 ANQGSEA. The CDR3 sequence is 12 residues long. CDR3 coding DNA: TGCAGCGTTATCCAACCCGTATCTGGAGCTTTCTTT. This translates into CSVIQPVSGAFF.

The V call is TRBV27, the J call TRBJ2-2; 8 bases are a match to TRBD1. This CDR3 spans 20 amino acids. Germline CDR1 is MNHEY and CDR2 is SMNVEV (reference sequence). The J segment lost 0 bases and the V segment lost 5 bases, leaving 17 bases of the junction unmatched. The CDR3: CASSTAGGQGIPANTGELFF. CDR3 bases: TGTGCCAGCAGTACGGCAGGCGGACAGGGCATACCCGCGAACACCGGGGAGCTGTTTTTT.

The J gene is TRBJ1-6, the V gene TRBV18; 11 bases are shared with TRBD1. CDR1 KGHSH and CDR2 LQKENI come from the germline V gene. The CDR3 is 15 residues long. J was trimmed by 7 bases and V by 5 bases; bases with no gene match: 4. The CDR3 DNA is TGTGCCAGCTCATCCGGACAGGGGGCAAATTCACCCCTCCACTTT. Its translation is CASSSGQGANSPLHF. Full variable domain (missing parts from reference TRBV18 and TRBJ1-6): NAGVMQNPRHLVRRRGQEARLRCSPMKGHSHVYWYRQLPEEGLKFMVYLQKENIIDESGMPKERFSAEFPKEGPSILRIQQVVRGDSAAYFCASSSGQGANSPLHFGNGTRLTVT.

The V and J genes are TRBV5-6 and TRBJ2-3; perhaps TRBD2 as D (5 bases). The CDR3 consists of 15 residues. V dropped 0 bases and J dropped 6 bases, with 14 bases sitting between them. Germline V gene data show CDR1 as SGHDT and CDR2 as YYEEEE. CDR3 DNA: TGTGCCAGCAGCTTGGGTCCGAACTGGGAGGATACGCAGTATTTT. As protein: CASSLGPNWEDTQYF.

The J gene is TRBJ2-3, the V gene TRBV6-1; D remains ambiguous. V lost 11 bases, J lost 2 bases, and 14 bases lay in between. The CDR3 runs 13 residues. CDR1 MNHNS and CDR2 SASEGT come from the germline V gene. The CDR3 region has the DNA TGTGCCGGAAGCCTTTGGGTCACAGATACGCAGTATTTT. It codes for CAGSLWVTDTQYF.

V gene TRBV29-1 combines with J gene TRBJ1-5; D perhaps matches TRBD1 (6 bases). Deletions cut 6 bases from V and 4 bases from J, with 16 bases between. The CDR3 is 14 amino acids. Germline CDR1 is SQVTM and CDR2 is ANQGSEA. The CDR3 nucleotides read TGCAGCGTCGCCACAGGGTCCCCGAATCAGCCCCAGCATTTT. Protein product: CSVATGSPNQPQHF.

The chain has TRBV29-1 and TRBJ1-1, with a tentative D call TRBD1 (5 bases). CDR1 and CDR2 from the germline V gene are SQVTM and ANQGSEA. The CDR3 extends over 12 amino acids. The ends were cut back, 7 bases at V and 6 bases at J, with 15 bases in the middle. The CDR3 loop is CSAREGVAEAFF. The CDR3 DNA is TGCAGCGCCAGAGAAGGGGTCGCTGAAGCTTTCTTT.